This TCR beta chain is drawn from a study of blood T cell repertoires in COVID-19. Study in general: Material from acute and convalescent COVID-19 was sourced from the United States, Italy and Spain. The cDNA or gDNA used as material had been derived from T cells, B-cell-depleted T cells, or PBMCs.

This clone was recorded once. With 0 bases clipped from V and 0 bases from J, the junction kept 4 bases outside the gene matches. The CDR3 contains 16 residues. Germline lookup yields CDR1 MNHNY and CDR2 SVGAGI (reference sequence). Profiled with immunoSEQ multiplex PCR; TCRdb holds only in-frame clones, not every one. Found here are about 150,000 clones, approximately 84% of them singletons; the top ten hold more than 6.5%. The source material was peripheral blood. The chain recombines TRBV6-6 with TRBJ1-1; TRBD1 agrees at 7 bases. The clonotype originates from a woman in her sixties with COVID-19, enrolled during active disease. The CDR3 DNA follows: TGTGCCAGCAGTTACTCGACAGGGAGGATGAACACTGAAGCTTTCTTT. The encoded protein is CASSYSTGRMNTEAFF.